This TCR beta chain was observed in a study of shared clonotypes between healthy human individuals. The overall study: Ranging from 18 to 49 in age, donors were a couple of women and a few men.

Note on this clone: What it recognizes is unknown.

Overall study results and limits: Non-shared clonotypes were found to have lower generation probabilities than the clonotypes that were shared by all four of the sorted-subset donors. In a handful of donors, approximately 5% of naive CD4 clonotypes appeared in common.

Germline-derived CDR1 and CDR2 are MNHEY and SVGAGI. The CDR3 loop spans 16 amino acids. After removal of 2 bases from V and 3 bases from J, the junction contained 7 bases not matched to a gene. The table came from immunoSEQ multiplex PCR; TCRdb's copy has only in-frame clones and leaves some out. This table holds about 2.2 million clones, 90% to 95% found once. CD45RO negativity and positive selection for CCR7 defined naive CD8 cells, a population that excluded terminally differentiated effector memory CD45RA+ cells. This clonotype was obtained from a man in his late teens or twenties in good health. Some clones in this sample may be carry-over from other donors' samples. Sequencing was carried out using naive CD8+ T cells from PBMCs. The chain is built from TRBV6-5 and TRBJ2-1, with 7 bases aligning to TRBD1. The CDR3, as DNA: TGTGCCAGCAGTTACGGGCAGGGGGTAGTCTACAATGAGCAGTTCTTC. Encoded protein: CASSYGQGVVYNEQFF.